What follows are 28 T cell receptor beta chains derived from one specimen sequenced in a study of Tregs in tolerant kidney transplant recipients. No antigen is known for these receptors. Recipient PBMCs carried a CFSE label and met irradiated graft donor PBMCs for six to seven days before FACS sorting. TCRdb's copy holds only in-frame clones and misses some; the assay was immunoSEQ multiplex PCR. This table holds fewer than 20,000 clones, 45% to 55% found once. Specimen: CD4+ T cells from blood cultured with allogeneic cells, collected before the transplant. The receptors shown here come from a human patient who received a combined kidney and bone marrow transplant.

The CDR3 region is CASSFPGQYGYTF. CDR3 sequence (DNA): TGTGCCAGCAGCTTCCCGGGACAGTATGGCTACACCTTC. The chain carries TRBV5-8 and TRBJ1-2; 7 nucleotides align to TRBD1. Germline V gene lookup returns CDR1 SGHTS and CDR2 YDEGEE. CDR3 size: 13 residues. The ends lost 2 bases at V and 5 bases at J; junction bases unmatched: 3.

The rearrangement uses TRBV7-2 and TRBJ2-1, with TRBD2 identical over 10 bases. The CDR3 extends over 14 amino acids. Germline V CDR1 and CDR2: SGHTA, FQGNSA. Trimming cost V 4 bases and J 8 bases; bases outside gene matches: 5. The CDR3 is CASSSSSGSYEQFF. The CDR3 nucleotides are TGTGCCAGCAGCTCCTCTAGCGGGAGCTATGAGCAGTTCTTC.

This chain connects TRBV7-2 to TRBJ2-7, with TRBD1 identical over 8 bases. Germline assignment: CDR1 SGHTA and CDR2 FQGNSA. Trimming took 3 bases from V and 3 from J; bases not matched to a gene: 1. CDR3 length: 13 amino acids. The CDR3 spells CASSLGTGYEQYF. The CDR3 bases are TGTGCCAGCAGCTTGGGGACAGGCTACGAGCAGTACTTC.

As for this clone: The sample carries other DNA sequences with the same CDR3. The CDR3 nucleotides read TGTGCCTGGGCTCAGGAGGCCGGCTCCCCCCTCCACTTT. The encoded protein is CAWAQEAGSPLHF. This chain joins TRBV30 and TRBJ1-6; D gene ambiguous. Germline V CDR1 and CDR2: GTSNPN, SVGIG (reference sequence). The CDR3 covers 13 residues. Trimming pared 5 bases from V and 13 bases from J, leaving 18 bases between.

The CDR3 bases are TGTGCCAGCAGCCCCCCAGTCGCCGTCGATGAGCAGTTCTTC. This encodes CASSPPVAVDEQFF. The chain has TRBV5-4 and TRBJ2-1; no clear D. V lost 4 bases and J 8 bases, leaving 16 bases between the germline ends. The CDR3 length is 14 residues. Germline loops: CDR1 SGHNT, CDR2 YYREEE (reference sequence).

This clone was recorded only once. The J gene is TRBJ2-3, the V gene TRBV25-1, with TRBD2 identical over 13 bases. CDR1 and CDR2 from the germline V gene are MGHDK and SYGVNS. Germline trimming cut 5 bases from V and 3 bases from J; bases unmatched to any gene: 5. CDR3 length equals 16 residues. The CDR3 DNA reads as TGTGCCAGCAGTATACTGGGACTAGCGGGAACAGATACGCAGTATTTT. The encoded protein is CASSILGLAGTDTQYF.

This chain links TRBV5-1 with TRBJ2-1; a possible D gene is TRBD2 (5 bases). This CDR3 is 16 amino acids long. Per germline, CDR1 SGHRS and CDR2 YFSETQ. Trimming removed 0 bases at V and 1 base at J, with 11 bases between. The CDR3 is CASSLDGSGSYNEQFF. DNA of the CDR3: TGCGCCAGCAGCTTGGATGGGTCGGGGTCCTACAATGAGCAGTTCTTC.

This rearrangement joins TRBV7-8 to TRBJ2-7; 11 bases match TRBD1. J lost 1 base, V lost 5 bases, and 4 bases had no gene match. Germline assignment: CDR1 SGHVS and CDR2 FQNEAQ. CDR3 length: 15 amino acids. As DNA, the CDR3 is TGTGCCAGCAGCGCACGGGACAGGGGGTCCTACGAGCAGTACTTC. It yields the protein CASSARDRGSYEQYF.

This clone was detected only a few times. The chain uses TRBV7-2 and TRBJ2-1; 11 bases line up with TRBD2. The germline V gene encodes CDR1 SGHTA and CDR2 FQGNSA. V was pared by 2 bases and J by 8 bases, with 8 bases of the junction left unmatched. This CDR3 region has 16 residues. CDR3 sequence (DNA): TGTGCCAGCAGCTTAAGATCTAGCGGGGGGTCCGATGAGCAGTTCTTC. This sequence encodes CASSLRSSGGSDEQFF.

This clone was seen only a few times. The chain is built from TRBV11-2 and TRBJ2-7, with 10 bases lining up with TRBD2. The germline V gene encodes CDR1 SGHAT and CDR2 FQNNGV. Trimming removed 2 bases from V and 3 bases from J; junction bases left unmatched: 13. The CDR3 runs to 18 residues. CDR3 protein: CASSLTGTSGRALYEQYF. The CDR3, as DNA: TGTGCCAGCAGCTTAACGGGGACGAGCGGGAGGGCCCTCTACGAGCAGTACTTC.

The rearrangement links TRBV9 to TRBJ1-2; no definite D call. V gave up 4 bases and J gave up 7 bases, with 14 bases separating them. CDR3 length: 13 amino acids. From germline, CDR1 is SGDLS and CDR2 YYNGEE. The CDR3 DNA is TGTGCCAGCAGCCTGCGGCATGAGGGTGGCTACACCTTC. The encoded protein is CASSLRHEGGYTF.

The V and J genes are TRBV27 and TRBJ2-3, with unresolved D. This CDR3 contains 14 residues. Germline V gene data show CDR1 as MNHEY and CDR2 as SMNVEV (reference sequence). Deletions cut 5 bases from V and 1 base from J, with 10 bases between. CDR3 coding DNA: TGTGCCAGCAGTGTACAGTTCGGCACAGATACGCAGTATTTT. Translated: CASSVQFGTDTQYF.

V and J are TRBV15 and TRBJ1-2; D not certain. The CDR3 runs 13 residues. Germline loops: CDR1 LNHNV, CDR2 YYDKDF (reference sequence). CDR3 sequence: CAASPGSNYGYTF. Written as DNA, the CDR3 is TGTGCAGCGTCTCCTGGGTCTAACTATGGCTACACCTTC.

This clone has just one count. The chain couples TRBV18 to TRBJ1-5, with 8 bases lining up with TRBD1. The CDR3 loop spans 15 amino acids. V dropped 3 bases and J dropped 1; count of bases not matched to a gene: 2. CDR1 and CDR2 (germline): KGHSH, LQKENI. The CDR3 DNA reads TGTGCCAGCTCACCGAACAGGGGGAGCAATCAGCCCCAGCATTTT. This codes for CASSPNRGSNQPQHF. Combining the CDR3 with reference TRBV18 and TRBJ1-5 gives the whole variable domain NAGVMQNPRHLVRRRGQEARLRCSPMKGHSHVYWYRQLPEEGLKFMVYLQKENIIDESGMPKERFSAEFPKEGPSILRIQQVVRGDSAAYFCASSPNRGSNQPQHFGDGTRLSIL.

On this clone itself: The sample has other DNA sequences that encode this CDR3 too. CDR3 coding DNA: TGCGCCAGCAGCACCGGGTCCTATAATTCACCCCTCCACTTT. Translating gives CASSTGSYNSPLHF. The rearrangement uses TRBV5-1 and TRBJ1-6; D call uncertain. Germline values: CDR1 SGHRS, CDR2 YFSETQ. V was trimmed by 4 bases and J by 1 base, leaving 6 bases between them. The CDR3 has 14 amino acids.

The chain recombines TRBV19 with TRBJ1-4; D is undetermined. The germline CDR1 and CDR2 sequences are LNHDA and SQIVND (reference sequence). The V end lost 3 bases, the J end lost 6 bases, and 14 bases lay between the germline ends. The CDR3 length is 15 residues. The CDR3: CASSISVGEYEKLFF. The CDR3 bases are TGTGCCAGTAGTATTAGCGTCGGGGAGTATGAAAAACTGTTTTTT.

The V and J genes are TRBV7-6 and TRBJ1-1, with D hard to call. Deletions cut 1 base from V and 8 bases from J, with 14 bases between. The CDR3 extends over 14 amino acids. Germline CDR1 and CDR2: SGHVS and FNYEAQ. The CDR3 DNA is TGTGCCAGCAGCTTAGTAGGTGGAGGTTCCGAAGCTTTCTTT. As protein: CASSLVGGGSEAFF.

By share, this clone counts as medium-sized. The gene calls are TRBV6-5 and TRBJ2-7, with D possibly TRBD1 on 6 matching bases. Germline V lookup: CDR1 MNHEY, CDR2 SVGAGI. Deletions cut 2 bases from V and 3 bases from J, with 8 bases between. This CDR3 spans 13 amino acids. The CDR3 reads CASSYGQRYEQYF. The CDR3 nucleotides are TGTGCCAGCAGTTACGGACAGCGCTACGAGCAGTACTTC.

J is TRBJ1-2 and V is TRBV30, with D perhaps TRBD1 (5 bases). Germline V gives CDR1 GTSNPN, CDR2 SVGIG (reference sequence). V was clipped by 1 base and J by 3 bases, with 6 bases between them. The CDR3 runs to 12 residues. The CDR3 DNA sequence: TGTGCCTGGAGTGCAGGGTACTATGGCTACACCTTC. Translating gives CAWSAGYYGYTF.

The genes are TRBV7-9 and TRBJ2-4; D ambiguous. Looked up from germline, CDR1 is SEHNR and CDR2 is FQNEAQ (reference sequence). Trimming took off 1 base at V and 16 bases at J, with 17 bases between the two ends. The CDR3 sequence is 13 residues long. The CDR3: CASSLETLGPVYF. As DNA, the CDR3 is TGTGCCAGCAGCTTAGAAACACTGGGCCCCGTATACTTC.

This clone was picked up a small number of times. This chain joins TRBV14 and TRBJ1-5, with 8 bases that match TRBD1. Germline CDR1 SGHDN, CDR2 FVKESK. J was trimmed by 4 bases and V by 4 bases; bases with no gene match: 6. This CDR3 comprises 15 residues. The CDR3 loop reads CASSPGQGRNQPQHF. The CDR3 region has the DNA TGTGCCAGCAGCCCCGGACAGGGACGAAATCAGCCCCAGCATTTT.

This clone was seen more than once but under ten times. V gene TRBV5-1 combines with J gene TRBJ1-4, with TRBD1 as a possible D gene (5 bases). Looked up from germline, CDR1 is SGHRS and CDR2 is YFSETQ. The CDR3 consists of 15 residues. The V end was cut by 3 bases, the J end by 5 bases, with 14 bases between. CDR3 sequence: CASSWGLGGNEKLFF. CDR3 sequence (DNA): TGCGCCAGCAGCTGGGGTTTGGGGGGGAATGAAAAACTGTTTTTT.

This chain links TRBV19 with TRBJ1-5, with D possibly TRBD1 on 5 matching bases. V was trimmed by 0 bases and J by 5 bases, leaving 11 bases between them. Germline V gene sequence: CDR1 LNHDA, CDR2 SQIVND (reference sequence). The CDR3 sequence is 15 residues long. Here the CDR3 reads CASSIDRQSDQPQHF. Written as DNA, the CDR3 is TGTGCCAGTAGTATAGATCGACAGAGTGATCAGCCCCAGCATTTT.

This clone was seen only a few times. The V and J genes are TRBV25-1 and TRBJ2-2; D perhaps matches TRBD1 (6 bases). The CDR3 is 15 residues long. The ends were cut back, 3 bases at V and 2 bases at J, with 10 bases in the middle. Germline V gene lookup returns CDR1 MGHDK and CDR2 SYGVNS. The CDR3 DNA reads TGTGCCAGCAGTGAGCACAGGGTAAACACCGGGGAGCTGTTTTTT. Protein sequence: CASSEHRVNTGELFF.

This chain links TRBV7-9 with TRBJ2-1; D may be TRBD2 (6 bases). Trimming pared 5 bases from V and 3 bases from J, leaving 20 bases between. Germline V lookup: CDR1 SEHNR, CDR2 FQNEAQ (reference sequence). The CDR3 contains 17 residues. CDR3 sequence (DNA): TGTGCCAGCAGCCGGGGGATCGGAGGAAGGGACTACAATGAGCAGTTCTTC. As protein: CASSRGIGGRDYNEQFF.

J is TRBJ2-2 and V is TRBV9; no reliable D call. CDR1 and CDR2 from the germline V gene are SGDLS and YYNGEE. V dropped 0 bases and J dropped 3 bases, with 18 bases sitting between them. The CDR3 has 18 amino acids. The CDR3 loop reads CASSVVHYPSLDTGELFF. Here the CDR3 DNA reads TGTGCCAGCAGCGTAGTCCACTACCCATCTTTGGACACCGGGGAGCTGTTTTTT.

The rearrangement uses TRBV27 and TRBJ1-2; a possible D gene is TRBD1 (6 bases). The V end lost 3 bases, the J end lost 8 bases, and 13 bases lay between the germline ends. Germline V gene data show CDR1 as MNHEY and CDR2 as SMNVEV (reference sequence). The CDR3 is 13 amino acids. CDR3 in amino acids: CASSFTGLWGYTF. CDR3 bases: TGTGCCAGCAGTTTCACAGGGCTTTGGGGCTACACCTTC.

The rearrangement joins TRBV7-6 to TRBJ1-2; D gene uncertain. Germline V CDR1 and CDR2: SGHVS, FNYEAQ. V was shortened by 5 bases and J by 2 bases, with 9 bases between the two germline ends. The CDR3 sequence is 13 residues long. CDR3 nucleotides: TGTGCCAGCAGCGTACAAATGAACTATGGCTACACCTTC. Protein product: CASSVQMNYGYTF.